One and the same sample provided the 30 T cell receptor beta chains below, sequenced in a study of blood T cell repertoires in COVID-19. Profiled with immunoSEQ multiplex PCR; TCRdb holds only in-frame clones, not every one. The data show under 300,000 clones, 75% to 85% seen once. The source material was peripheral blood. These receptors were collected from a man aged 35 to 55 who had recovered from COVID-19.

This chain connects TRBV4-1 to TRBJ2-6, with 7 bases lining up with TRBD1. Germline CDR1 and CDR2: MGHRA and YSYEKL. The CDR3 runs 17 residues. The trim removed 4 bases at V and 0 bases at J, leaving 6 bases unmatched. The CDR3 DNA reads as TGCGCCAGCAGCCCTCGACAGGGTAGCTCTGGGGCCAACGTCCTGACTTTC. This encodes CASSPRQGSSGANVLTF.

This chain connects TRBV7-2 to TRBJ1-1, with 7 bases aligning to TRBD1. V lost 4 bases, J lost 1 base, and 3 bases stayed unmatched. This CDR3 is 14 amino acids long. The V gene's germline CDR1 is SGHTA and CDR2 FQGNSA. CDR3 DNA sequence: TGTGCCAGCAGCTGGACAGGCGCGAACACTGAAGCTTTCTTT. Protein sequence: CASSWTGANTEAFF.

A word on this clone: Different DNA sequences within this sample yield the same CDR3. The chain joins TRBV18 to TRBJ2-7; D is unclear. The CDR3 extends over 13 amino acids. Germline-derived CDR1 and CDR2 are KGHSH and LQKENI. The V end was cut by 0 bases, the J end by 2 bases, with 5 bases between. The CDR3 reads CASSPPTAYEQYF. The DNA for the CDR3 is TGTGCCAGCTCACCACCAACAGCCTACGAGCAGTACTTC.

This clone was counted only a few times. V is TRBV7-2 and J is TRBJ1-2; 9 positions agree with TRBD1. The CDR3 spans 13 residues. The ends lost 11 bases at V and 4 bases at J; junction bases unmatched: 8. Looked up from germline, CDR1 is SGHTA and CDR2 is FQGNSA. The CDR3, as DNA: TGTGCCGAACAGGGGGCCCTATCCTATGGCTACACCTTC. Translation: CAEQGALSYGYTF.

This clone was observed a handful of times. The chain has TRBV6-4 and TRBJ2-1; D may be TRBD2 (6 bases). The V end was cut by 2 bases, the J end by 8 bases, with 10 bases between. Germline lookup yields CDR1 MRHNA and CDR2 SNTAGT. This CDR3 is 13 amino acids long. For the CDR3, the DNA is TGTGCCAGCAGTGACGCGGGAATGCATGAGCAGTTCTTC. Protein product: CASSDAGMHEQFF.

The V gene is TRBV5-4, the J gene TRBJ2-4; the D is unclear. CDR3 length: 14 amino acids. V was pared by 2 bases and J by 3 bases, with 9 bases between. Germline V gene data show CDR1 as SGHNT and CDR2 as YYREEE (reference sequence). As DNA, the CDR3 is TGTGCCAGCAGCTTCCAGAAAGACAAAAACATTCAGTACTTC. Translation: CASSFQKDKNIQYF.

The chain links TRBV6-5 to TRBJ1-2; 7 bases map to TRBD1. This CDR3 spans 13 amino acids. Germline CDR1 reads MNHEY; CDR2 reads SVGAGI. Trimming removed 5 bases from V and 7 bases from J; junction bases left unmatched: 7. Here the CDR3 reads CASSRDSRSGYTF. CDR3 DNA: TGTGCCAGCAGTCGGGACAGCCGAAGTGGCTACACCTTC.

This clone appeared many times. The gene calls are TRBV10-1 and TRBJ1-1; maybe TRBD1 (5 bases). Germline CDR1 reads WNHNN; CDR2 reads SYGVQD (reference sequence). V was clipped by 6 bases and J by 3 bases, with 17 bases between them. The CDR3 is 15 amino acids. CDR3 loop: CASSVIEGGDTEAFF. Written as DNA, the CDR3 is TGCGCCAGCAGCGTGATTGAGGGAGGGGACACTGAAGCTTTCTTT.

This chain connects TRBV18 to TRBJ1-2; no definite D call. This CDR3 is 13 amino acids long. Germline CDR1 reads KGHSH; CDR2 reads LQKENI. V was trimmed by 6 bases and J by 8 bases, leaving 16 bases between them. Here the CDR3 DNA reads TGTGCCAGCTCCGACGACCTAGATCGGGGCTACACCTTC. Amino acid sequence: CASSDDLDRGYTF.

The rearrangement joins TRBV4-3 to TRBJ1-1; a possible D gene is TRBD1 (5 bases). Per the germline V gene, CDR1 is LGHNA and CDR2 is YSLEER. CDR3 length: 16 residues. V was pared by 0 bases and J by 0 bases, with 11 bases between. The CDR3 reads CASSQDGGLLNTEAFF. Written as DNA, the CDR3 is TGCGCCAGCAGCCAAGATGGGGGACTGCTGAACACTGAAGCTTTCTTT.

The chain is built from TRBV5-1 and TRBJ1-5; perhaps TRBD1 as D (5 bases). The V end was cut by 0 bases, the J end by 4 bases, with 11 bases between. Germline CDR1 reads SGHRS; CDR2 reads YFSETQ. The CDR3 consists of 15 residues. CDR3 bases: TGCGCCAGCAGCTTGGGACTCGGGGGAAATCAGCCCCAGCATTTT. This encodes CASSLGLGGNQPQHF.

V is TRBV4-1 and J is TRBJ1-1, with 7 bases matching TRBD1. The junction had 10 bases not matched to a gene; V was cut back by 1 base and J by 5 bases. Germline loops: CDR1 MGHRA, CDR2 YSYEKL. The CDR3 has 16 residues. CDR3 DNA sequence: TGCGCCAGCAGCCAAGGTTTAAGGGGGCTGGAAACTGAAGCTTTCTTT. Translated, it gives CASSQGLRGLETEAFF.

CDR3 DNA sequence: TGTGCCAGCAGTCGCGTCCCACTAGCGGGGGCCCCAAACACCGGGGAGCTGTTTTTT. Protein product: CASSRVPLAGAPNTGELFF. The chain couples TRBV7-6 to TRBJ2-2; 11 bases agree with TRBD2. The trim removed 6 bases at V and 2 bases at J, leaving 14 bases unmatched. CDR1 and CDR2 from the germline V gene are SGHVS and FNYEAQ. This CDR3 is built from 19 residues.

The chain has TRBV7-8 and TRBJ2-7; 11 nucleotides match TRBD1. The V gene end was trimmed by 5 bases and the J gene end by 4 bases; junction bases not matched to a gene: 10. The germline V gene has CDR1 SGHVS and CDR2 FQNEAQ. This CDR3 is 16 amino acids long. CDR3 nucleotides: TGTGCCAGCAGCCCCCACCCCGGGACAGGGGGTTACGAGCAGTACTTC. Protein sequence: CASSPHPGTGGYEQYF.

Written as DNA, the CDR3 is TGTGCCAGCAGCTTCGGACTTGAGGAGAAGATCAATGAGCAGTTCTTC. Amino acid sequence: CASSFGLEEKINEQFF. The chain couples TRBV7-8 to TRBJ2-1, with D tentatively TRBD2 (5 bases). The CDR3 is 16 amino acids. V shed 3 bases and J shed 6 bases, with 18 bases lying between them. CDR1 is SGHVS, CDR2 FQNEAQ, per germline.

The V gene is TRBV27, the J gene TRBJ2-3; D remains unclear. The CDR3 spans 15 residues. Germline V gives CDR1 MNHEY, CDR2 SMNVEV (reference sequence). V was pared by 5 bases and J by 1 base, with 13 bases between. The CDR3 loop is CASSPSHGGTDTQYF. CDR3 sequence (DNA): TGTGCCAGCAGTCCATCGCACGGTGGCACAGATACGCAGTATTTT.

The chain combines TRBV9 with TRBJ1-1, with 10 bases that match TRBD1. The V gene end was trimmed by 4 bases and the J gene end by 1 base; junction bases not matched to a gene: 4. The CDR3 totals 15 residues. In germline, CDR1 is SGDLS, CDR2 YYNGEE. The CDR3 loop is CASSRRDRGNTEAFF. In nucleotides, the CDR3 is TGTGCCAGCAGCCGCCGGGACAGGGGGAACACTGAAGCTTTCTTT. The entire variable domain, with the rest obtained from reference TRBV9 and TRBJ1-1, is as follows: DSGVTQTPKHLITATGQRVTLRCSPRSGDLSVYWYQQSLDQGLQFLIQYYNGEERAKGNILERFSAQQFPDLHSELNLSSLELGDSALYFCASSRRDRGNTEAFFGQGTRLTVV.

The V call is TRBV6-2 or TRBV6-3, the J call TRBJ2-6, with D possibly matching TRBD1 (5 bases). The V end lost 2 bases, the J end lost 1 base, and 9 bases lay between the germline ends. The length of the CDR3 is 16 residues. The germline gives CDR1 MNHEY, CDR2 SVGEGT. The CDR3 DNA reads as TGTGCCAGCAGTTACCACTCAGGGTCTGGGGCCAACGTCCTGACTTTC. Amino acids: CASSYHSGSGANVLTF.

The CDR3 nucleotides are TGTGCCAGCAGCCTACAGGGTGATGGCTACACCTTC. Its protein is CASSLQGDGYTF. The chain combines TRBV7-8 with TRBJ1-2; the D gene is possibly TRBD1 (6 bases). Trimming pared 5 bases from V and 6 bases from J, leaving 10 bases between. The CDR3 has 12 residues. The germline V gene has CDR1 SGHVS and CDR2 FQNEAQ.

This chain joins TRBV29-1 and TRBJ1-3; TRBD1 matches 8 bases. In germline, CDR1 is SQVTM, CDR2 ANQGSEA. This CDR3 has 14 amino acids. V shed 7 bases and J 2 bases; nucleotides not matched to a gene: 7. CDR3 region: CSGWTGRPGNTIYF. CDR3 nucleotide sequence: TGCAGCGGGTGGACAGGGAGGCCTGGAAACACCATATATTTT.

This clone showed up just a few times. The chain employs TRBV5-1 and TRBJ2-1; D gene uncertain. The CDR3 runs 13 residues. The V gene's germline CDR1 is SGHRS and CDR2 YFSETQ. V gave up 3 bases and J gave up 7 bases, with 11 bases separating them. The CDR3 loop reads CASSSGSRNEQFF. Written as DNA, the CDR3 is TGCGCCAGCAGCTCTGGGTCCAGGAATGAGCAGTTCTTC.

The CDR3 coding sequence is TGTGCCAGCAGTTTTCTTGGGGGCGGAGAGACCCAGTACTTC. Protein: CASSFLGGGETQYF. V gene TRBV28 combines with J gene TRBJ2-5, with D maybe TRBD1 (6 bases). CDR3 length: 14 residues. V shed 3 bases and J shed 4 bases, with 12 bases lying between them. Germline CDR1 is MDHEN and CDR2 is SYDVKM.

V and J are TRBV19 and TRBJ1-5, with 7 bases that match TRBD1. Germline CDR1 is LNHDA and CDR2 is SQIVND (reference sequence). The CDR3 runs 15 residues. With 5 bases clipped from V and 4 bases from J, the junction kept 8 bases outside the gene matches. The CDR3 coding sequence is TGTGCCAGTAGTGACCGGGACAGAGGAAATCAGCCCCAGCATTTT. Its protein is CASSDRDRGNQPQHF. Supplemented by reference TRBV19 and TRBJ1-5, the full variable domain reads DGGITQSPKYLFRKEGQNVTLSCEQNLNHDAMYWYRQDPGQGLRLIYYSQIVNDFQKGDIAEGYSVSREKKESFPLTVTSAQKNPTAFYLCASSDRDRGNQPQHFGDGTRLSIL.

The chain couples TRBV2 to TRBJ1-5; D is ambiguous. The CDR3 runs 12 residues. CDR1 is SNHLY and CDR2 is FYNNEI in the germline V gene. V was clipped by 3 bases and J by 11 bases, with 11 bases between them. CDR3: CASSDSGPAQHF. Written as DNA, the CDR3 is TGTGCCAGCAGTGATTCTGGCCCAGCCCAGCATTTT.

The V and J genes are TRBV5-1 and TRBJ1-2, with D hard to call. V was clipped by 0 bases and J by 0 bases, with 9 bases between them. This CDR3 region has 15 residues. Germline-derived CDR1 and CDR2 are SGHRS and YFSETQ. The CDR3 DNA is TGCGCCAGCAGCTTGGGTACACCGACTAACTATGGCTACACCTTC. Translated: CASSLGTPTNYGYTF. Combining the CDR3 with reference TRBV5-1 and TRBJ1-2 gives the whole variable domain KAGVTQTPRYLIKTRGQQVTLSCSPISGHRSVSWYQQTPGQGLQFLFEYFSETQRNKGNFPGRFSGRQFSNSRSEMNVSTLELGDSALYLCASSLGTPTNYGYTFGSGTRLTVV.

This clone was observed a single time. The chain links TRBV6-5 to TRBJ2-4; weak D call: TRBD2 (6 bases). V shed 1 base and J shed 2 bases, with 9 bases lying between them. Germline values: CDR1 MNHEY, CDR2 SVGAGI. This CDR3 has 15 amino acids. This chain's CDR3 is CASSYYGSSKNIQYF. The CDR3 nucleotides read TGTGCCAGCAGTTACTACGGGAGCTCCAAAAACATTCAGTACTTC.

This chain uses TRBV3-1 (or the pseudogene TRBV3-2) with TRBJ2-5; D remains unclear. Per germline, CDR1 LGHDT and CDR2 YNNKEL (reference sequence). This CDR3 has 15 amino acids. V lost 0 bases and J lost 5, with 13 bases in between. The CDR3 here is CASSQDLGRLETQYF. The CDR3 coding sequence is TGTGCCAGCAGCCAAGATCTCGGCAGGCTGGAGACCCAGTACTTC.

In its sample, this clone was seen once. This chain uses TRBV4-3 with TRBJ1-4; 7 nucleotides line up with TRBD1. Germline assignment: CDR1 LGHNA and CDR2 YSLEER. Trimming removed 3 bases from V and 2 bases from J; junction bases left unmatched: 3. This CDR3 has 15 amino acids. The CDR3 here is CASSQGQLTNEKLFF. CDR3 DNA sequence: TGCGCCAGCAGCCAGGGACAGCTTACTAATGAAAAACTGTTTTTT.

The chain couples TRBV7-2 to TRBJ1-2, with 8 nucleotides matching TRBD1. Unmatched junction bases numbered 11, after V lost 6 bases and J lost 5 bases. Germline V CDR1 and CDR2: SGHTA, FQGNSA. The CDR3 runs to 15 residues. CDR3 in amino acids: CASSSPGGSGYGYTF. The CDR3 bases are TGTGCCAGCAGTTCACCAGGGGGCTCAGGGTATGGCTACACCTTC.

The CDR3 reads CASSLSGAAEYEAFF. CDR3 bases: TGTGCCAGCAGCTTAAGTGGCGCAGCGGAATATGAAGCTTTCTTT. The chain employs TRBV7-6 and TRBJ1-1; no clear D gene. Germline V gene lookup returns CDR1 SGHVS and CDR2 FNYEAQ. The CDR3 is 15 residues long. Trimming left V 2 bases short and J 7 bases short, with 17 bases between.